What follows describes a single T cell receptor (beta chain). Its specific antigen is unknown. No much larger clonotype is one base removed from it; base qualities were not supplied. The data were taken from a study of blood T cell repertoires in COVID-19 (TCRdb year 2020). Broadly, across the study: Samples covering the acute and convalescent phases of COVID-19 were provided by collaborators in the United States, Italy and Spain. Deeply sampled blood TCRbeta repertoires from subjects exposed to, actively infected with, or recovered from COVID-19 were included in the dataset. Where HLA class I and class II types were available, the types were taken from metadata supplied by the sample provider, not from assay-based typing. The prospective study material was composed of cDNA or gDNA derived from T cells, B-cell-depleted T cells, or PBMCs. A freely available public database, intended as a resource for researchers studying the immune response to SARS-CoV-2, is where the repertoires were released. The sample metadata nearly always contained a de-identified subject ID, COVID-19 status, age in years and sex. Samples came from the ongoing ImmuneRACE study (first 160 participants) plus 1,254 subjects from 6 global collaborators. General conclusions and limits of the study: Clinical and demographic metadata were provided uncurated, with the amount varying by source and participant.

The immunoSEQ Assay, a bias-controlled multiplex PCR, was used to amplify TCRbeta CDR3 regions from genomic DNA. Regarding the original processing steps: Nucleated cell counts per sample were estimated from amplification of reference gene primers within the assay. To quantify the absolute abundance of each unique TCRbeta CDR3 rearrangement, sequence reads were collapsed and filtered. For each sample, productive Simpson clonality was calculated by taking the square root of Simpson's diversity index across productive rearrangements. TCRdb took over this immuneACCESS table, retaining in-frame rearrangements with V and J assigned. Such tables are incomplete; in checked studies, under half of the missing clones stem from an unresolved V gene, and the remainder is unexplained. V and J calls and clone size are given by that table; D and trimming were obtained from the DNA. The sample table lists 330,000 or so clones, around 90% of them with a count of one. Around 3.9% of the sample comes from the top ten.

At one collaborating source in Seattle, patients were enrolled during active infection and were followed longitudinally through the course of disease. Collaborating institutions collected whole blood in K2EDTA tubes following their own protocols. For TCRbeta analysis, collaborators shipped samples in one of three forms: frozen whole blood, isolated PBMCs, or DNA extracted from either of those sample types. The receptor's source is a woman aged 55-69 years with COVID-19, enrolled during active disease. Sequences were obtained from peripheral blood.

The CDR3 loop reads CASSSTGDKDYGYTF. At the DNA level, the sequence is TGTGCCAGCAGCTCGACAGGGGATAAAGACTATGGCTACACCTTC. The chain joins TRBV13 to TRBJ1-2; 8 junctional bases match TRBD1. V lost 4 bases and J lost 3 bases, and the count of bases not matched to a germline gene is 7. Including the terminal cysteine and phenylalanine, the CDR3 comprises 15 residues. This entry keeps only the CDR3 DNA: 45 bases, framed from base 1. For CDR1 and CDR2, the germline V gene (reference sequence) lists PRHDT and FYEKMQ.